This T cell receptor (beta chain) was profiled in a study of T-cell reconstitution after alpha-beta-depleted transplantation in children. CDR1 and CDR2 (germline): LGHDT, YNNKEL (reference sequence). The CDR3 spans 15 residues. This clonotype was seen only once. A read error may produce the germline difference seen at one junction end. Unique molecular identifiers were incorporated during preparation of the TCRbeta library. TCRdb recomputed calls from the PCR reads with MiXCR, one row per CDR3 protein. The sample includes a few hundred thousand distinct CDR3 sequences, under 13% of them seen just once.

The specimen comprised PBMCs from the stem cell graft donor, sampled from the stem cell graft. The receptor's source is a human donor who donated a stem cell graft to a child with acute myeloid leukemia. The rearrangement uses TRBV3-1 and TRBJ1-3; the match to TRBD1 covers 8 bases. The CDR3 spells CACSPRQGLGNTIYF. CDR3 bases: TGTGCCTGCAGTCCGAGACAGGGGCTAGGAAACACCATATATTTT.